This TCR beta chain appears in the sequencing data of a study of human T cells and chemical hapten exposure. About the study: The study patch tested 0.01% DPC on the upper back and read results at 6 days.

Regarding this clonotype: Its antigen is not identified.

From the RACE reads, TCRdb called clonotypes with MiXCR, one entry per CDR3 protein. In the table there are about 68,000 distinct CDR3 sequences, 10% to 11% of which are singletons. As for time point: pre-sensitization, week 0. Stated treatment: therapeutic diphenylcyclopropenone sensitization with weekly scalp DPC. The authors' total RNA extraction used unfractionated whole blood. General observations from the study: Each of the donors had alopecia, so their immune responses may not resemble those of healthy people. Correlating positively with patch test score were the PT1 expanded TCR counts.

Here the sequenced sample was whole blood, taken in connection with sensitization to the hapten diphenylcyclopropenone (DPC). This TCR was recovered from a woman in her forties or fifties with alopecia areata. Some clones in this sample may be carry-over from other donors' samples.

This CDR3 is CASRLHREVTQYF. CDR3 in DNA: TGTGCCAGCAGACTTCACAGGGAGGTTACGCAGTATTTT. The chain recombines TRBV25-1 with TRBJ2-3, with D possibly being TRBD1 or TRBD2 (6 bases each). CDR3 size: 13 residues. The germline V gene has CDR1 MGHDK and CDR2 SYGVNS. V shed 6 bases and J shed 8 bases, with 15 bases lying between them. The variable domain in full, with the rest retrieved from reference TRBV25-1 and TRBJ2-3, is EADIYQTPRYLVIGTGKKITLECSQTMGHDKMYWYQQDPGMELHLIHYSYGVNSTEKGDLSSESTVSRIRTEHFPLTLESARPSHTSQYLCASRLHREVTQYFGPGTRLTVL.